This T cell receptor (beta chain) comes out of a study of T cell repertoires in cytomegalovirus infection. Study-wide context: Researchers turned to recently identified HLA-C-restricted CMV epitopes as well as well-studied HLA-B-restricted ones. Matching HLA type and CMV infection were both indicated by public TCR beta signatures.

The germline V and J ends were trimmed by 5 bases and 0 bases, with 7 bases remaining between them. The germline V gene encodes CDR1 SGHVS and CDR2 FNYEAQ. The CDR3 covers 13 residues. Concerning this clonotype itself: What it recognizes is unknown.

TCRdb recomputed calls from the reads with MiXCR, one row per CDR3 protein. There are around 81,000 distinct CDR3 sequences in the sample; around 42% occur only once, and 85% to 95% lies in the top ten. Source: CD8+ T cells from cultured PBMCs, taken from culture after CMV antigen stimulation. The sequence came from a human donor in good health (CMV status not recorded). Some clones in this sample may be carry-over from other donors' samples. The J gene is TRBJ1-1, the V gene TRBV7-6; D unresolved. CDR3 residues: CASSPVLNTEAFF. CDR3 coding DNA: TGTGCCAGCAGCCCGGTCTTGAACACTGAAGCTTTCTTT.